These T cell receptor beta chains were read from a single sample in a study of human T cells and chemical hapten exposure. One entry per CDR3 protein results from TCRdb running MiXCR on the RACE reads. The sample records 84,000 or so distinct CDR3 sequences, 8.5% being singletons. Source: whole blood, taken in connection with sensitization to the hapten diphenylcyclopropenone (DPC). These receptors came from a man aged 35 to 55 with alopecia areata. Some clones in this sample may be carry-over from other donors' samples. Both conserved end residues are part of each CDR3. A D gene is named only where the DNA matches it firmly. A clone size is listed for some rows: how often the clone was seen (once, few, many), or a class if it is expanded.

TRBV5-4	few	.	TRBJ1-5	CASSRDLGNQPQHF	TGTGCCAGCAGCCGGGACCTGGGCAATCAGCCCCAGCATTTT
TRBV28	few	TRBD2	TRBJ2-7	CASSSGGKPYEQYF	TGTGCCAGCAGTTCGGGAGGGAAACCCTACGAGCAGTACTTC
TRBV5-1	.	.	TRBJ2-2	CASSLVGANTGELFF	TGCGCCAGCAGTCTTGTAGGGGCGAACACCGGGGAGCTGTTTTTT
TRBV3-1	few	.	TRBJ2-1	CASKLGSGEQFF	TGTGCCAGCAAATTAGGGAGTGGTGAGCAGTTCTTC
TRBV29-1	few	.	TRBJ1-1	CSVREQIDTEAFF	TGCAGCGTTCGGGAACAGATTGACACTGAAGCTTTCTTT
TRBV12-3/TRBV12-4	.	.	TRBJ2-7	CASSFGTSYEQYF	TGTGCCAGCAGTTTTGGGACTTCCTACGAGCAGTACTTC
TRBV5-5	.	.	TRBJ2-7	CASSLDPGGDEQYF	TGTGCCAGCAGCTTGGATCCGGGGGGCGACGAGCAGTACTTC
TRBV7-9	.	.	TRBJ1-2	CASSAWTTGNYGYKF	TGTGCCAGCAGCGCCTGGACAACTGGAAACTATGGCTACAAATTC
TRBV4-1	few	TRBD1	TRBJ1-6	CASSQEGTGGSPLHF	TGCGCCAGCAGCCAAGAAGGTACAGGGGGTTCACCCCTCCACTTT
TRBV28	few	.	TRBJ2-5	CASSLKTRRGTQYF	TGTGCCAGCAGTTTGAAAACCCGGCGGGGGACCCAGTACTTC
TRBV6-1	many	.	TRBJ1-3	CACWGLSGNTIYF	TGTGCCTGTTGGGGTCTCTCTGGAAACACCATATATTTT
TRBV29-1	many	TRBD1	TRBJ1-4	CSVFEGDRDEKLFF	TGCAGCGTCTTTGAGGGTGACAGGGATGAAAAACTGTTTTTT
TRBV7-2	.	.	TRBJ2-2	CASSLGGVLGTGELFF	TGTGCCAGCAGCTTAGGAGGGGTCCTAGGAACCGGGGAGCTGTTTTTT
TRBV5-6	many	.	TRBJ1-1	CASSFTGGTEAFF	TGTGCCAGCAGCTTTACAGGAGGAACTGAAGCTTTCTTT
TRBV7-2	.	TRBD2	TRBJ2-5	CASSLGLASGSLEETQYF	TGTGCCAGCAGCTTAGGTTTGGCTAGCGGGAGTCTAGAAGAGACCCAGTACTTC
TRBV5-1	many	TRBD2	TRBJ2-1	CASSLAKRTSSGEQFF	TGCGCCAGCAGCTTGGCCAAGCGGACTAGCTCCGGTGAGCAGTTCTTC
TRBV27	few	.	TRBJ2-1	CASSMGGVYNEQFF	TGTGCCAGCAGTATGGGCGGGGTATACAATGAGCAGTTCTTC
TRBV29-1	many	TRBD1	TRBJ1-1	CSVQQGIAFF	TGCAGCGTCCAACAGGGGATAGCTTTCTTT
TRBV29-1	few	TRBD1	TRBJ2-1	CSVDGTGGTYNEQFF	TGCAGCGTTGACGGGACAGGGGGGACCTACAATGAGCAGTTCTTC
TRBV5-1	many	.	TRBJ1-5	CASSLENPSNQPQHF	TGCGCCAGCAGCTTGGAGAACCCTAGCAATCAGCCCCAGCATTTT
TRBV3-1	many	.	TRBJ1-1	CASSPRSAAGLGTEAFF	TGTGCCAGCAGCCCACGAAGCGCGGCCGGCCTGGGCACTGAAGCTTTCTTT
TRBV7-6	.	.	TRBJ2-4	CASSLGQRGAKNIQYF	TGTGCCAGCAGCTTAGGCCAACGTGGGGCCAAAAACATTCAGTACTTC
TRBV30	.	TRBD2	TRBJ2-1	CAWRRGTSSYEQFF	TGTGCCTGGAGACGCGGGACTAGCTCGTATGAGCAGTTCTTC
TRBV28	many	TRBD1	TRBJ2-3	CASSFDRGGDTQYF	TGTGCCAGCAGTTTCGACAGGGGAGGAGATACGCAGTATTTT
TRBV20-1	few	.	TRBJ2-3	CSARVGAEDTQYF	TGCAGTGCTAGAGTGGGTGCGGAGGATACGCAGTATTTT
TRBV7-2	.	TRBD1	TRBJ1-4	CASSPREGGLGEKLFF	TGTGCCAGCAGCCCAAGGGAAGGGGGCCTGGGTGAAAAACTGTTTTTT
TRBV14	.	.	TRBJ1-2	CASSRYAGLGVNYGYTF	TGTGCCAGCAGCCGATACGCAGGGCTGGGCGTTAACTATGGCTACACCTTC
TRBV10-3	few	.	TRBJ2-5	CAISRDWEAETQYF	TGTGCCATCAGCCGGGACTGGGAGGCTGAGACCCAGTACTTC
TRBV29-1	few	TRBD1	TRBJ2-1	CSVVRDSSYNEQFF	TGCAGCGTTGTACGGGACAGCTCCTACAATGAGCAGTTCTTC
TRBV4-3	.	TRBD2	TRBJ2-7	CASSQGLAEVYEQYF	TGCGCCAGCAGCCAAGGACTAGCGGAAGTCTACGAGCAGTACTTC
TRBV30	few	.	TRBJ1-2	CAWSADSTAYGYTF	TGTGCCTGGAGTGCTGACAGCACCGCTTATGGCTACACCTTC
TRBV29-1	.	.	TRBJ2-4	CSVQGIMSKNIQYF	TGCAGCGTACAGGGAATCATGTCCAAAAACATTCAGTACTTC
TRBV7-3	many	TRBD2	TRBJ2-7	CASSRTSGSQQYF	TGTGCCAGCAGTCGGACTAGCGGGAGCCAGCAGTACTTC
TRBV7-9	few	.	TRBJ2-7	CASSSQTPQGQGEQYF	TGTGCCAGCAGCTCCCAAACCCCGCAGGGGCAAGGAGAGCAGTACTTC
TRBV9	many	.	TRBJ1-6	CASSESSYNSPLHF	TGTGCCAGCAGTGAGAGCTCCTATAATTCACCCCTCCACTTT
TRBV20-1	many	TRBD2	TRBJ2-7	CSARLAGGSSEQYF	TGCAGTGCTAGACTAGCGGGAGGATCGAGCGAGCAGTACTTC
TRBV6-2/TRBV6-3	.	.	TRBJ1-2	CASSYSIRDGVDGYTF	TGTGCCAGCAGTTACTCGATCCGGGACGGCGTTGATGGCTACACCTTC
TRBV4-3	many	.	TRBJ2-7	CASSQELGVSYEQYF	TGCGCCAGCAGCCAAGAGCTCGGGGTATCCTACGAGCAGTACTTC
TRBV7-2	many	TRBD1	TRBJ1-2	CASSPRQGSYGYTF	TGTGCCAGCAGTCCTAGACAGGGGAGCTATGGCTACACCTTC
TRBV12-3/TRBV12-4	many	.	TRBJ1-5	CASSPKNQPQHF	TGTGCCAGCAGCCCCAAAAATCAGCCCCAGCATTTT
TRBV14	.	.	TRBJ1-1	CASSQGGGDRNTEAFF	TGTGCCAGCAGCCAAGGCGGCGGTGACAGGAACACTGAAGCTTTCTTT
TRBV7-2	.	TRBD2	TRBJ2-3	CASSLEVAGGLTDTQYF	TGTGCCAGCAGCTTAGAGGTCGCGGGAGGGTTAACAGATACGCAGTATTTT